This TCR beta chain comes out of a study of T cell clonality in common variable immunodeficiency. This clone has ten or more counts. The CDR3 end is not reached by the read, which stops 3 residues before it; the germline J gene fills it in. Clones were read by immunoSEQ multiplex PCR, and TCRdb kept only the in-frame ones, dropping some. Altogether some 45,000 clones were found in the sample, and no singletons occur. Germline trimming cut 2 bases from V and 6 bases from J; bases unmatched to any gene: 6. The CDR3 contains 14 residues. From germline, CDR1 is GTSNPN and CDR2 SVGIG (reference sequence). The V and J genes are TRBV30 and TRBJ2-7, with 11 bases lining up with TRBD1. The TCR sequence derives from a person aged 18 to 70 in good health. The material sequenced was peripheral blood mononuclear cells. The CDR3 spells CAWSPGGTGGEQYF. The CDR3 bases that were read are TGTGCCTGGAGTCCGGGAGGGACAGGGGGCGAG.